This T cell receptor (beta chain) was identified during a study of CD8 T cells in ankylosing spondylitis (dated by TCRdb to 2017 to 2019). For the wider study: The study profiled T cell receptor beta repertoires in healthy donors and ankylosing spondylitis patients to find disease-linked TCR variants. The whole study cohort included about a hundred healthy donors and 20 to 30 ankylosing spondylitis patients. Peripheral blood samples were taken, and synovial fluid was additionally collected from ankylosing spondylitis patients.

Overall results and qualifications from the work: Some of the motif variants had been reported before in the synovial fluid and blood of reactive arthritis patients, a finding that suggests common disease-initiation mechanisms. According to the report, matched synovial fluid samples from ankylosing spondylitis patients were significantly enriched for the disease-linked clones. A TCR beta motif of 8 or 9 highly homologous amino acid variants appeared characteristic of blood from ankylosing spondylitis patients. The disease-linked clones had a CD8+ phenotype and were found at relatively low frequencies in peripheral blood.

Turning to this clonotype: It lacks a known antigen. One base away there is no much larger clone; base qualities are not given.

Sequencing took place on an Illumina HiSeq 2500. Quantitative 5'-RACE with molecular barcodes was used to prepare TCR beta libraries. In the paper's pipeline: A new computational method based on a probabilistic model of VDJ rearrangement was used to identify disease-linked TCR variants. The public reads were quality trimmed at Q25 with fastp and then assembled into clones with MiXCR by TCRdb, keeping productive beta chains. Each entry merges the rows of one CDR3 protein and shows their most common DNA and genes. These V and J calls originate from TCRdb's pipeline instead of the authors' own analysis. The table for this sample lists some 130,000 distinct CDR3 sequences; about 7% of them were counted only once. Roughly 12% of the sample rests with the top ten. Source material: blood, either unsorted or a sorted T cell fraction (not recorded which). The receptor was derived from a female donor with ankylosing spondylitis or in good health (not recorded which).

This receptor carries the CDR3 CASRDGANYGYTF. The DNA sequence reads TGTGCCAGCCGGGACGGAGCTAACTATGGCTACACCTTC. The chain joins TRBV6-1 to TRBJ1-2, with TRBD1 perhaps the D gene, on 5 matching bases. The CDR3 sequence holds 13 residues, the cysteine and phenylalanine included. CDR3 DNA is the only sequence kept; it has 39 bases, read in frame from the first base. V was cut back by 8 bases and J by 0 bases, leaving a gap of 10 bases between them. The germline V gene sets CDR1 to MNHNS and CDR2 to SASEGT.